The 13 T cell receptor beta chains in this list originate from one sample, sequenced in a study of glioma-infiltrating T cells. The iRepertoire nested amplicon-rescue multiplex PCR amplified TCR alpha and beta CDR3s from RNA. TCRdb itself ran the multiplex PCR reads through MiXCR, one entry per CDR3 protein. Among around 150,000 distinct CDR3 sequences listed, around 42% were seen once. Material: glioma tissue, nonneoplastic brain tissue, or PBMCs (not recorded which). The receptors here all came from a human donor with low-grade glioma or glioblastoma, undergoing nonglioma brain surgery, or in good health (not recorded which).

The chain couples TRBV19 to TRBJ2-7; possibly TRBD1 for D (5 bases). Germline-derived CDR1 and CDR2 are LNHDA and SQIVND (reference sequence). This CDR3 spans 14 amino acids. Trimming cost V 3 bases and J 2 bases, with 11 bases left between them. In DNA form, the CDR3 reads TGTGCCAGTAGTATGGACACCAAACCCTACGAGCAGTACTTC. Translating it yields CASSMDTKPYEQYF.

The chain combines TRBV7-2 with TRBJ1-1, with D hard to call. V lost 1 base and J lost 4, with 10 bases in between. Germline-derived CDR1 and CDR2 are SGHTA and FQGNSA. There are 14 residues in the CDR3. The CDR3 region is CASSLERVRTEAFF. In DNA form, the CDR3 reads TGTGCCAGCAGCTTAGAGAGGGTACGCACTGAAGCTTTCTTT.

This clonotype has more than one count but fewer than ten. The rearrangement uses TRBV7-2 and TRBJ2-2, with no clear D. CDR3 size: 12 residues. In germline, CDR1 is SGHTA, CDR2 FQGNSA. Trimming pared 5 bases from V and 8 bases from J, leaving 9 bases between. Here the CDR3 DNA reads TGTGCCAGCAGCCCCACCGTTGGGGAGCTGTTTTTT. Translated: CASSPTVGELFF.

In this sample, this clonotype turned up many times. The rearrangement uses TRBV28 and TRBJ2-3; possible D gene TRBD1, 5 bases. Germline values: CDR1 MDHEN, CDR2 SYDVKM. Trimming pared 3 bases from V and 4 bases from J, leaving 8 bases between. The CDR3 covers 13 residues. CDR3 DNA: TGTGCCAGCAGTTTGCAGGGTTCAGATACGCAGTATTTT. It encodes CASSLQGSDTQYF. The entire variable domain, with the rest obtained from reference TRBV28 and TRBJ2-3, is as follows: DVKVTQSSRYLVKRTGEKVFLECVQDMDHENMFWYRQDPGLGLRLIYFSYDVKMKEKGDIPEGYSVSREKKERFSLILESASTNQTSMYLCASSLQGSDTQYFGPGTRLTVL.

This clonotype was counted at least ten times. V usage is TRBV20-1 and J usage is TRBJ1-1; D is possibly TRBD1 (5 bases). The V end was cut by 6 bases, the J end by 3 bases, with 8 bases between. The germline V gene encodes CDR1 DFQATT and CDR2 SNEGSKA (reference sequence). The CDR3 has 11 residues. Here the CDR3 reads CSAAGDTEAFF. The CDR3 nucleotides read TGCAGTGCGGCGGGGGACACTGAAGCTTTCTTT.

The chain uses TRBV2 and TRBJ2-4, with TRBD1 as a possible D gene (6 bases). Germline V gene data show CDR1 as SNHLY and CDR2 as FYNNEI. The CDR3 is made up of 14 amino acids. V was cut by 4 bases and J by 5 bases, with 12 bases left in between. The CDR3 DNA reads TGTGCCAGCAGTGCCTGGACAGACCAAAACATTCAGTACTTC. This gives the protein CASSAWTDQNIQYF.

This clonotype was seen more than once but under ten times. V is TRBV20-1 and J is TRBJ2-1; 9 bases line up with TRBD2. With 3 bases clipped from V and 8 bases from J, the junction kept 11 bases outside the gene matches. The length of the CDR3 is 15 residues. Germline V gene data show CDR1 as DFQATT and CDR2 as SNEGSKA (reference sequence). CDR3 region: CSASASGKRGDEQFF. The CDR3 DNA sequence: TGCAGTGCTAGCGCTAGCGGGAAGAGAGGCGATGAGCAGTTCTTC.

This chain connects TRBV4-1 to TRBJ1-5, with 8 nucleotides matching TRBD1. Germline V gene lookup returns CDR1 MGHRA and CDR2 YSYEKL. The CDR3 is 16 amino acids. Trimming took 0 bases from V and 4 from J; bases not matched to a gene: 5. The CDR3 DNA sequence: TGCGCCAGCAGCCAAGATCCCGGGACAGGAAATCAGCCCCAGCATTTT. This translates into CASSQDPGTGNQPQHF.

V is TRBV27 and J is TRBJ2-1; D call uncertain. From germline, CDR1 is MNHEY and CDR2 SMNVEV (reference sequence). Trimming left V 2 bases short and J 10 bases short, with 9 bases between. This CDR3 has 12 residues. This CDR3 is CASSLSEREQFF. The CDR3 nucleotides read TGTGCCAGCAGTTTAAGTGAGAGAGAGCAGTTCTTC.

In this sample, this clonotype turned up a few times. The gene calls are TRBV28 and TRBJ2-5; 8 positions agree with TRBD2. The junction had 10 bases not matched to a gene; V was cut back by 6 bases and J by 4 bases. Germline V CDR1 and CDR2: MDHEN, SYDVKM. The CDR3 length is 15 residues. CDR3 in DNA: TGTGCCAGCAGCTCACTAGCGGAGTGGGGAGAGACCCAGTACTTC. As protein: CASSSLAEWGETQYF.

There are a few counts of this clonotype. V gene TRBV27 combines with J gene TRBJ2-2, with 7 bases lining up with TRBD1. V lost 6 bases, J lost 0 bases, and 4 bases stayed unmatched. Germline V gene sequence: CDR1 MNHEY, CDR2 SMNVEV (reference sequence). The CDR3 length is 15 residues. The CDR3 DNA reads TGTGCCAGCAGACCCGGGACAGCGAACACCGGGGAGCTGTTTTTT. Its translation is CASRPGTANTGELFF.

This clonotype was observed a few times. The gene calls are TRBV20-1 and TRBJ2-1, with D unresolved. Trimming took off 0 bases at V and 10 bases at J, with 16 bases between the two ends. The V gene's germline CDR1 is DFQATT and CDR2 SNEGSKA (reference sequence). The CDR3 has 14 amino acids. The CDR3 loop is CSARDSASGKEQFF. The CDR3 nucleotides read TGCAGTGCTAGAGATTCGGCATCTGGAAAGGAGCAGTTCTTC.

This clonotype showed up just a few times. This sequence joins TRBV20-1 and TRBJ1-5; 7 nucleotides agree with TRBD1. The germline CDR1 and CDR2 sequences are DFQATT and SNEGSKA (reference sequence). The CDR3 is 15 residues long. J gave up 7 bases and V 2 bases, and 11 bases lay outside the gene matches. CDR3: CSARSRQGGGQPQHF. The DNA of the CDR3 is TGCAGTGCTAGATCCAGACAGGGCGGGGGACAGCCCCAGCATTTT.